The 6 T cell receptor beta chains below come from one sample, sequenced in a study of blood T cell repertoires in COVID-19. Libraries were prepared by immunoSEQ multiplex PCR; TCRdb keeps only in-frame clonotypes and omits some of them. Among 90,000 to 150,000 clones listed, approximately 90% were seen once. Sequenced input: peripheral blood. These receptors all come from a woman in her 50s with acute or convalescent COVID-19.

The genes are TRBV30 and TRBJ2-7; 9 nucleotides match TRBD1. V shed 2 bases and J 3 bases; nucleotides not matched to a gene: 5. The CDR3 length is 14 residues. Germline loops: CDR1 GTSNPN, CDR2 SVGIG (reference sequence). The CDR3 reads CAWSLGTGNYEQYF. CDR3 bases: TGTGCCTGGAGTCTTGGGACAGGGAACTACGAGCAGTACTTC.

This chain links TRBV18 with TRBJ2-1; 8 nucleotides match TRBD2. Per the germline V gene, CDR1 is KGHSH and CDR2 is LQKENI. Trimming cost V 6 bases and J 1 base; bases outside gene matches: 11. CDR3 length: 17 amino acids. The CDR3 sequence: CASSRAGGRESYNEQFF. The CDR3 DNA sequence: TGTGCCAGCTCCCGGGCGGGAGGAAGGGAGTCCTACAATGAGCAGTTCTTC. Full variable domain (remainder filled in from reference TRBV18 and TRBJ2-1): NAGVMQNPRHLVRRRGQEARLRCSPMKGHSHVYWYRQLPEEGLKFMVYLQKENIIDESGMPKERFSAEFPKEGPSILRIQQVVRGDSAAYFCASSRAGGRESYNEQFFGPGTRLTVL.

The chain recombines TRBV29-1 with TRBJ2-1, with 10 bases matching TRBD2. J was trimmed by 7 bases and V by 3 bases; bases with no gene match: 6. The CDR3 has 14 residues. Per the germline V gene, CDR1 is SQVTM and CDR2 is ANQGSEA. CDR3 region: CSVDPSGSGNEQFF. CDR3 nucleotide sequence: TGCAGCGTTGACCCTAGCGGGAGTGGAAATGAGCAGTTCTTC.

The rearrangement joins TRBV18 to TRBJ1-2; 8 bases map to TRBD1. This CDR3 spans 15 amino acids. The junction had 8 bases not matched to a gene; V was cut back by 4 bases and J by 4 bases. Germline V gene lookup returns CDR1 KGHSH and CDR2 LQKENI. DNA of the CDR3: TGTGCCAGCTCACTAAAGACAGGGGATTTCTATGGCTACACCTTC. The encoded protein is CASSLKTGDFYGYTF. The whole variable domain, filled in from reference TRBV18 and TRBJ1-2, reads NAGVMQNPRHLVRRRGQEARLRCSPMKGHSHVYWYRQLPEEGLKFMVYLQKENIIDESGMPKERFSAEFPKEGPSILRIQQVVRGDSAAYFCASSLKTGDFYGYTFGSGTRLTVV.

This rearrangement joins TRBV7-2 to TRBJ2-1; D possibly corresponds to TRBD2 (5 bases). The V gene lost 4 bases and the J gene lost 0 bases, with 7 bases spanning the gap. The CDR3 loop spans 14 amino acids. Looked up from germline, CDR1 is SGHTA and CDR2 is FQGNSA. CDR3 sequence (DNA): TGTGCCAGCAGCTGGGAGAGCTCCTACAATGAGCAGTTCTTC. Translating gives CASSWESSYNEQFF.

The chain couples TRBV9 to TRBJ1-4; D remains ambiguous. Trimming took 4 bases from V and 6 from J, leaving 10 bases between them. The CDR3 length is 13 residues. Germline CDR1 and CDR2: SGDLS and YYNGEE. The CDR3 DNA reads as TGTGCCAGCAGCCCCAACGGGGATGAAAAACTGTTTTTT. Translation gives CASSPNGDEKLFF.